This T cell receptor beta chain emerged from a study of blood T cell repertoires in COVID-19. V gave up 2 bases and J gave up 0 bases; unmatched junction bases: 4. From germline, CDR1 is GTSNPN and CDR2 SVGIG (reference sequence). This CDR3 is built from 15 residues. This table comes from immunoSEQ multiplex PCR, and its TCRdb copy is limited to in-frame clones, with some not included. The sample lists a few hundred thousand clones; approximately 88% were seen once. The chain has TRBV30 and TRBJ2-1; 7 bases are a match to TRBD1. This TCR derives from a woman between 18 and 29 years old who had recovered from COVID-19. The specimen sequenced was PBMCs or T cells enriched from blood (not recorded which). In nucleotides, the CDR3 is TGTGCCTGGAGTCCGACAGGGAGCTCCTACAATGAGCAGTTCTTC. Its protein product is CAWSPTGSSYNEQFF.